This passage covers 6 T cell receptor beta chains from one sample sequenced in a study of OX40 agonist ivuxolimab in advanced cancers. The protocol was immunoSEQ multiplex PCR, while the TCRdb copy is restricted to in-frame clones and leaves out a portion. The sample shows 69,000 or so clones, around 88% of them seen only once. The sequencing here drew on CD4+ or CD8+ T cells sorted from blood, taken in a trial of the OX40 agonist ivuxolimab. The receptors were sampled from an adult with an advanced solid tumor such as melanoma, head and neck, liver or kidney cancer.

This clone occurred a few times. This chain uses TRBV5-1 with TRBJ1-3; D unclear. Germline assignment: CDR1 SGHRS and CDR2 YFSETQ. The CDR3 extends over 16 amino acids. V gave up 1 base and J gave up 4 bases, with 15 bases separating them. CDR3 DNA: TGCGCCAGCAGCTTGCGAGGATCGCCCCCCGGAAACACCATATATTTT. Translated: CASSLRGSPPGNTIYF.

The J gene is TRBJ2-3, the V gene TRBV7-2; D gene ambiguous. CDR1 SGHTA and CDR2 FQGNSA come from the germline V gene. V lost 2 bases and J lost 2, with 8 bases in between. CDR3 length: 14 amino acids. This CDR3 is CASSLSPDTDTQYF. In DNA, the CDR3 is TGTGCCAGCAGCTTAAGCCCCGACACAGATACGCAGTATTTT.

This clone has only a few counts. The chain uses TRBV7-2 and TRBJ1-5; D is ambiguous. This CDR3 has 15 amino acids. Trimming took off 1 base at V and 0 bases at J, with 7 bases between the two ends. Germline V gene data show CDR1 as SGHTA and CDR2 as FQGNSA. The CDR3 loop is CASSLGLYSNQPQHF. For the CDR3, the DNA is TGTGCCAGCAGCTTAGGTCTTTATAGCAATCAGCCCCAGCATTTT.

The V gene is TRBV27, the J gene TRBJ2-3; 7 nucleotides line up with TRBD2. The CDR3 is made up of 16 amino acids. Germline loops: CDR1 MNHEY, CDR2 SMNVEV (reference sequence). Trimming at V came to 3 bases and at J to 7 bases, leaving 13 bases not matched to a gene. This CDR3 is CASSFVGGNFRNTQYF. CDR3 bases: TGTGCCAGCAGTTTCGTGGGGGGGAACTTTCGGAATACGCAGTATTTT.

The rearrangement joins TRBV29-1 to TRBJ1-3; 8 bases align to TRBD1. V was clipped by 6 bases and J by 3 bases; unmatched bases: 4. The CDR3 spans 13 residues. Germline values: CDR1 SQVTM, CDR2 ANQGSEA. This chain's CDR3 is CSVQGAGGNTIYF. Written as DNA, the CDR3 is TGCAGCGTCCAGGGGGCGGGTGGAAACACCATATATTTT.

This rearrangement joins TRBV11-2 to TRBJ2-2, with TRBD1 as a possible D gene (5 bases). The germline gives CDR1 SGHAT, CDR2 FQNNGV. The length of the CDR3 is 16 residues. The V gene lost 1 base and the J gene lost 4 bases, with 13 bases spanning the gap. The CDR3 spells CASSLVPQGITGELFF. The CDR3 DNA follows: TGTGCCAGCAGCTTAGTGCCCCAGGGAATCACCGGGGAGCTGTTTTTT.